This T cell receptor (beta chain) was sequenced for a study of blood T cell repertoires in COVID-19 (dated by TCRdb to the early 2020s). For context, the study as a whole: Samples covering the acute and convalescent phases of COVID-19 were provided by collaborators in the United States, Italy and Spain. Nearly every sample came with metadata listing a de-identified subject ID, COVID-19 status, age in years and sex. The samples were drawn from two sources: the first 160 participants of the ongoing ImmuneRACE study, and 1,000 to 1,500 subjects contributed by 6 global collaborators. The dataset comprised deeply sampled blood TCRbeta repertoires from subjects exposed to, actively infected with, or recovered from COVID-19. Where available, HLA class I and class II types were obtained from metadata supplied by the sample provider rather than from assay-based typing. The material from the prospective study consisted of cDNA or gDNA derived from T cells, B-cell-depleted T cells, or PBMCs. The repertoires were made available in a free public database intended to serve as a resource for research on the immune response to SARS-CoV-2.

Via the germline V gene, CDR1 is MNHEY and CDR2 SVGAGI. Measured from the cysteine to the phenylalanine, the CDR3 is 15 residues long. The DNA shown is the 45-base CDR3, in frame from base 1. After removal of 8 bases from V and 1 base from J, the junction retains 2 bases not matched to a gene. The immunoSEQ Assay, a bias-controlled multiplex PCR, was used to amplify TCRbeta CDR3 regions from genomic DNA. Per the source publication's procedure: The number of nucleated cells in each sample was estimated from the amplification of reference gene primers within the assay. Sequence reads were collapsed and filtered to measure the absolute abundance of every unique TCRbeta CDR3 rearrangement. For each sample, productive Simpson clonality was calculated as the square root of Simpson's diversity index across productive rearrangements. The source is immuneACCESS, and TCRdb retained only in-frame sequences with V and J called. Part of the clones is not carried over; for the studies checked, unresolved V genes explain less than half of this, and the remainder is unexplained. V and J calls plus clone size are reproduced from that table; the DNA served to infer D and trimming. The sample contains some 200,000 clones, roughly 88% of them found a single time. The ten top clones hold about 12% of the sample.

This clone was observed a handful of times. Its cognate antigen has yet to be identified. The input lacks base qualities; no much larger clone sits a single base away. Other DNA variants within this sample encode the same CDR3. The full study reports these points: The amount of clinical and demographic metadata varied by source and participant and was provided uncurated.

The collaborating institutions used their own protocols to collect whole blood in K2EDTA tubes. For TCRbeta analysis, collaborators shipped samples in one of three forms: frozen whole blood, isolated PBMCs, or DNA extracted from either of those sample types. The TCR sequence derives from a human donor in a cohort sampled during active COVID-19. Sample: peripheral blood. The chain employs TRBV6-5 and TRBJ2-6; TRBD1 lines up with 10 middle nucleotides. The CDR3 here reads CASRTGGSGANVLTF. The DNA is TGTGCCAGCCGGACAGGGGGTTCTGGGGCCAACGTCCTGACTTTC.